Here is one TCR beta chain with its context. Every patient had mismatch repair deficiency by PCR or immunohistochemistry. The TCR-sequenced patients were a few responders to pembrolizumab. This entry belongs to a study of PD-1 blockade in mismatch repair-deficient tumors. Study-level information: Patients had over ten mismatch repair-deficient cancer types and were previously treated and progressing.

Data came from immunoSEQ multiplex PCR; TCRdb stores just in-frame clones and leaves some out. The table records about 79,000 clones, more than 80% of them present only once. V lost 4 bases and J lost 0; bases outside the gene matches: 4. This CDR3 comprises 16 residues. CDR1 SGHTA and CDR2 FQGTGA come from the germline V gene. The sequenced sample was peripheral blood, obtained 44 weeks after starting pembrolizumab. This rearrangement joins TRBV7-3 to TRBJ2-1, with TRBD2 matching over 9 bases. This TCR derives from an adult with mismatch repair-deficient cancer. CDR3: CASSSLAGTSYNEQFF. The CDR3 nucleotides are TGTGCCAGCAGCTCCCTAGCGGGAACCTCCTACAATGAGCAGTTCTTC.